The next 18 T cell receptor beta chains were all read from a single sample in a study of cytomegalovirus exposure and HLA in healthy donors. A multiplex PCR was run with 60 Vbeta primers and 13 Jbeta primers. The table came from immunoSEQ multiplex PCR; TCRdb's copy has only in-frame clones and leaves some out. This table has over 150,000 clones, approximately 80% appearing once. Material for sequencing was PBMCs. The receptors stem from a man aged 30 to 45 in good health and CMV-seronegative.

V gene TRBV7-9 combines with J gene TRBJ1-4, with TRBD1 matching over 8 bases. Germline CDR1 reads SEHNR; CDR2 reads FQNEAQ (reference sequence). CDR3 size: 14 residues. The trim removed 6 bases at V and 8 bases at J, leaving 8 bases unmatched. For the CDR3, the DNA is TGTGCCAGCAGAAAGACAGGGGTGAGGGAAAAACTGTTTTTT. Its protein is CASRKTGVREKLFF.

J is TRBJ2-2 and V is TRBV18; D perhaps matches TRBD1 (5 bases). This CDR3 region has 16 residues. Germline lookup yields CDR1 KGHSH and CDR2 LQKENI. Between the trimmed V and J ends, which lost 2 bases and 2 bases, there was a span of 12 bases. The CDR3 region has the DNA TGTGCCAGCTCACCATTTGGGCAGGGCAACACCGGGGAGCTGTTTTTT. Its translation is CASSPFGQGNTGELFF.

This chain joins TRBV19 and TRBJ2-7; D may be TRBD2 (6 bases). The length of the CDR3 is 14 residues. Trimming left V 5 bases short and J 0 bases short, with 11 bases between. Germline assignment: CDR1 LNHDA and CDR2 SQIVND (reference sequence). CDR3 residues: CASSYGRSSYEQYF. CDR3 nucleotide sequence: TGTGCCAGTAGTTATGGGAGGAGCTCCTACGAGCAGTACTTC.

In its sample, this clone was seen once. The rearrangement uses TRBV5-1 and TRBJ1-2; TRBD1 matches at 7 bases. The ends lost 0 bases at V and 5 bases at J; junction bases unmatched: 4. Per the germline V gene, CDR1 is SGHRS and CDR2 is YFSETQ. The CDR3 spans 14 residues. The chain's CDR3 is CASSLEGQIYGYTF. CDR3 nucleotide sequence: TGCGCCAGCAGCTTGGAGGGACAGATTTATGGCTACACCTTC.

V usage is TRBV7-3 and J usage is TRBJ2-1; D might be TRBD2 (5 bases). V was cut by 1 base and J by 5 bases, with 6 bases left in between. The germline V gene encodes CDR1 SGHTA and CDR2 FQGTGA. The CDR3 runs 13 residues. CDR3 sequence: CASSLIGDNEQFF. The CDR3 nucleotides read TGTGCCAGCAGCTTAATCGGGGACAATGAGCAGTTCTTC.

The chain links TRBV5-4 to TRBJ2-5, with D possibly matching TRBD2 (5 bases). The DNA end is more similar to TRBJ2-7, so the J call may be wrong. From germline, CDR1 is SGHNT and CDR2 YYREEE (reference sequence). This CDR3 is 15 amino acids long. Written as DNA, the CDR3 is TGTGCCAGCAGCTTCCACCCCGCTAGCCCCCACGAGCAGTACTTC. Its translation: CASSFHPASPHEQYF.

This rearrangement joins TRBV27 to TRBJ2-7; 7 positions agree with TRBD2. Germline-derived CDR1 and CDR2 are MNHEY and SMNVEV (reference sequence). J was trimmed by 2 bases and V by 3 bases; bases with no gene match: 7. This CDR3 contains 15 residues. The CDR3 loop reads CASSLGGTVPYEQYF. The DNA of the CDR3 is TGTGCCAGCAGTTTGGGGGGGACGGTCCCCTACGAGCAGTACTTC.

The chain combines TRBV28 with TRBJ2-7, with 8 positions matching TRBD2. The CDR3 consists of 14 residues. Germline lookup yields CDR1 MDHEN and CDR2 SYDVKM. V lost 2 bases, J lost 4 bases, and 4 bases stayed unmatched. CDR3 coding DNA: TGTGCCAGCAGTTTAGTCACTAGCGGATACGAGCAGTACTTC. As protein: CASSLVTSGYEQYF.

The table lists this clone with a few counts. The gene calls are TRBV6-6 and TRBJ1-5, with D possibly TRBD1 on 5 matching bases. The CDR3 spans 15 residues. Germline CDR1 is MNHNY and CDR2 is SVGAGI (reference sequence). V was clipped by 1 base and J by 7 bases, with 14 bases between them. The CDR3 loop is CASSYWGDFTQPQHF. CDR3 DNA sequence: TGTGCCAGCAGTTACTGGGGCGACTTTACCCAGCCCCAGCATTTT.

The chain joins TRBV28 to TRBJ1-1, with 9 bases lining up with TRBD1. Germline values: CDR1 MDHEN, CDR2 SYDVKM. The V gene end was trimmed by 2 bases and the J gene end by 10 bases; junction bases not matched to a gene: 11. This CDR3 region has 15 residues. The CDR3 DNA reads TGTGCCAGCAGTTTAAAGGGACAGGGTTCGGTTGGAGCTTTCTTT. As protein: CASSLKGQGSVGAFF.

The rearrangement joins TRBV27 to TRBJ2-7; TRBD1 matches 9 bases. J gave up 5 bases and V 6 bases, and 11 bases lay outside the gene matches. The germline CDR1 and CDR2 sequences are MNHEY and SMNVEV (reference sequence). The CDR3 is made up of 15 amino acids. The CDR3, as DNA: TGTGCCAGCAGCCGCCTGGGACAGGGTAACAACGAGCAGTACTTC. Amino acid sequence: CASSRLGQGNNEQYF.

The chain couples TRBV7-9 to TRBJ2-6; 8 nucleotides agree with TRBD1. J was trimmed by 6 bases and V by 1 base; bases with no gene match: 5. Germline CDR1 reads SEHNR; CDR2 reads FQNEAQ (reference sequence). The CDR3 contains 16 residues. This chain's CDR3 is CASSLEGQGKANVLTF. The CDR3 DNA is TGTGCCAGCAGCTTAGAAGGACAGGGAAAGGCCAACGTCCTGACTTTC.

This clone came up a few times. This chain links TRBV30 with TRBJ2-7; D unclear. V lost 3 bases and J lost 3, with 18 bases in between. Germline lookup yields CDR1 GTSNPN and CDR2 SVGIG (reference sequence). This CDR3 contains 15 residues. CDR3 DNA: TGTGCCTGGAGGCGTACGGTTGGAGATTTCTACGAGCAGTACTTC. Translated: CAWRRTVGDFYEQYF.

This clone turned up a few times. This rearrangement joins TRBV5-4 to TRBJ2-3; D gene ambiguous. CDR3 length: 14 residues. The V gene lost 2 bases and the J gene lost 2 bases, with 9 bases spanning the gap. Germline CDR1 SGHNT, CDR2 YYREEE (reference sequence). The CDR3 sequence is CASSFGSTTDTQYF. CDR3 DNA: TGTGCCAGCAGCTTTGGCAGTACCACAGATACGCAGTATTTT.

This rearrangement joins TRBV2 to TRBJ2-5, with TRBD2 identical over 12 bases. The J call could be wrong; TRBJ2-7 is a better fit for the DNA end. The CDR3 is 14 residues long. Germline V gives CDR1 SNHLY, CDR2 FYNNEI. The CDR3 region is CASSSPSGRGEQYF. Here the CDR3 DNA reads TGTGCCAGCAGTTCCCCTAGCGGGAGGGGCGAGCAGTACTTC.

V is TRBV27 and J is TRBJ2-4; possibly TRBD1 for D (6 bases). Germline V gives CDR1 MNHEY, CDR2 SMNVEV (reference sequence). Trimming shortened V by 5 bases and J by 7 bases, and 27 bases separated the two germline ends. The CDR3 is 18 amino acids. The CDR3 region has the DNA TGTGCCAGCAGTCCCTCGAAAACGTACTCCGGGACATTGAACATTCAGTACTTC. Amino acid sequence: CASSPSKTYSGTLNIQYF.

The genes are TRBV5-6 and TRBJ2-7; TRBD2 aligns across 7 bases. The germline gives CDR1 SGHDT, CDR2 YYEEEE. CDR3 length: 18 residues. The ends lost 1 base at V and 2 bases at J; junction bases unmatched: 15. CDR3 residues: CASSLNRVLGGPPYEQYF. As DNA, the CDR3 is TGTGCCAGCAGCTTGAACCGAGTCTTGGGAGGGCCCCCCTACGAGCAGTACTTC. The full variable domain, rest sourced from reference TRBV5-6 and TRBJ2-7, is DAGVTQSPTHLIKTRGQQVTLRCSPKSGHDTVSWYQQALGQGPQFIFQYYEEEERQRGNFPDRFSGHQFPNYSSELNVNALLLGDSALYLCASSLNRVLGGPPYEQYFGPGTRLTVT.

The rearrangement joins TRBV13 to TRBJ2-7; tentative D call: TRBD2 (5 bases). Germline V lookup: CDR1 PRHDT, CDR2 FYEKMQ (reference sequence). The V gene lost 5 bases and the J gene lost 0 bases, with 11 bases spanning the gap. This CDR3 region has 14 residues. The CDR3 protein is CASSPPGDSYEQYF. The CDR3 DNA reads TGTGCCAGCAGCCCACCCGGGGACTCCTACGAGCAGTACTTC.